This T cell receptor (beta chain) was retrieved from a study of metastatic and nonmetastatic thyroid tumors. In the study overall: Repertoires were compared across blood and tumor or nodule tissue from malignant and benign thyroid patients. Study-wide findings and caveats: Benign nodules were reported to have significantly lower TCR beta diversity than malignant thyroid tumors, in blood and tumor.

Germline V lookup: CDR1 DFQATT, CDR2 SNEGSKA (reference sequence). Trimming at V came to 3 bases and at J to 4 bases, leaving 11 bases not matched to a gene. This CDR3 is built from 17 residues. Under the authors' procedure: The study took CDR3 differences across clinicopathological groups and made a distant-metastasis classifier for papillary thyroid cancer from them. TCRdb re-called the PCR reads via MiXCR. For this entry, the V and J calls and clone size follow TCRdb and not the study's own pipeline. This table has about 14,000 clones, about 27% appearing once. There were no patients who had received any treatment before thyroid surgery. Details on this clone: As yet, its antigen is unknown.

V gene TRBV20-1 combines with J gene TRBJ2-1; 11 positions agree with TRBD2. The material sequenced was tumor tissue. The TCR originated in a female donor with papillary thyroid cancer or a benign thyroid nodule (not recorded which). Some clones in this sample may be carry-over from other donors' samples. CDR3: CSARTGSSGRPYNEQFF. CDR3 in DNA: TGCAGTGCTAGGACCGGATCTAGCGGGAGGCCATACAATGAGCAGTTCTTC.